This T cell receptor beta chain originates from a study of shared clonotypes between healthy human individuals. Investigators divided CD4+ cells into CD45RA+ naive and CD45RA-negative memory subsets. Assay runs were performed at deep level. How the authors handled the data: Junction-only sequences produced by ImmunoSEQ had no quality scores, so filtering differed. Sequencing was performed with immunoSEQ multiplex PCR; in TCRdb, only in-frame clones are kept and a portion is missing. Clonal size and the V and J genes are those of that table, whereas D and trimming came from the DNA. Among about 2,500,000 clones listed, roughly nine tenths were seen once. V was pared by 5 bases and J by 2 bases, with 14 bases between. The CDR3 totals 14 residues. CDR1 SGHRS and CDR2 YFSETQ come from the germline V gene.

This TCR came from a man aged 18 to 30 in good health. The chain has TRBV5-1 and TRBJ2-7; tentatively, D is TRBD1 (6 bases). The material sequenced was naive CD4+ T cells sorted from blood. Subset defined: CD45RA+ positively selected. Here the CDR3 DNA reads TGCGCCAGCAGGCAGACAGGAGATGCCTACGAGCAGTACTTC. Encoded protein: CASRQTGDAYEQYF. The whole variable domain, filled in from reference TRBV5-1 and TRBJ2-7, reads KAGVTQTPRYLIKTRGQQVTLSCSPISGHRSVSWYQQTPGQGLQFLFEYFSETQRNKGNFPGRFSGRQFSNSRSEMNVSTLELGDSALYLCASRQTGDAYEQYFGPGTRLTVT.